This record concerns one TCR beta chain sequence. The sample is drawn from a study of blood T cell repertoires in COVID-19. Study at large: Sites across the United States, Italy and Spain contributed samples from acute and convalescent COVID-19. PBMCs, B-cell-depleted T cells, or T cells were the source of the cDNA or gDNA that made up the material.

From germline, CDR1 is LNHDA and CDR2 SQIVND (reference sequence). With 5 bases removed from V and 4 bases from J, the gap between germline ends came to 15 bases. CDR3 size: 14 residues. Authors' methods: Reference gene primers were amplified, and this amplification served to estimate nucleated cell counts. Profiling relied on immunoSEQ multiplex PCR, and the TCRdb table lists in-frame clones only, not all of them. Clone size and the V and J calls come from that table; the DNA yielded D and trimming. The table includes about 21,000 clones, roughly nine tenths detected once. The receptor's source is a man in his 70s with acute or convalescent COVID-19. The sample consisted of peripheral blood. The chain combines TRBV19 with TRBJ2-7, with D perhaps TRBD1 (5 bases). The CDR3 loop is CASSGAGAPYEQYF. For the CDR3, the DNA is TGTGCCAGTAGTGGGGCTGGGGCCCCTTACGAGCAGTACTTC.